By share of the sample, the clone carrying this TCR beta chain is medium-sized (0.01 to 0.1%). What it binds is unknown. This specimen comes from a study of OX40 agonist ivuxolimab in advanced cancers. About the study: Ivuxolimab, which is an agonistic anti-OX40 (CD134) antibody, was administered to the patients.

Germline-derived CDR1 and CDR2 are SNHLY and FYNNEI. Trimming left V 4 bases short and J 0 bases short, with 10 bases between. The CDR3 has 15 amino acids. Measured with immunoSEQ multiplex PCR; TCRdb has only the in-frame clones, and not every one. The top ten hold 6.1% of the sample, which has about 70,000 clones, more than 70% seen once. Whole-study results and caveats: Expanded clones belonging to CD8+ T cells outnumbered, on average, those of CD4+. Some patients who did not respond also had low normalized T-cell clonal expansion.

Blood got drawn at baseline, again on cycle 4 day 1, and then on cycle 7 day 1. The specimen comprised CD4+ or CD8+ T cells sorted from blood, sampled in a trial of the OX40 agonist ivuxolimab. The TCR sequence derives from an adult with an advanced solid tumor such as melanoma, head and neck, liver or kidney cancer. This chain links TRBV2 with TRBJ2-1, with D perhaps matching TRBD1 (6 bases). The CDR3 coding sequence is TGTGCCAGCAGTGGAGGGGGAAGCTCCTACAATGAGCAGTTCTTC. Translation: CASSGGGSSYNEQFF. Full variable domain (outside the CDR3, taken from reference TRBV2 and TRBJ2-1): EPEVTQTPSHQVTQMGQEVILRCVPISNHLYFYWYRQILGQKVEFLVSFYNNEISEKSEIFDDQFSVERPDGSNFTLKIRSTKLEDSAMYFCASSGGGSSYNEQFFGPGTRLTVL.